This TCR beta chain was identified during a study of Tregs in tolerant kidney transplant recipients (dated by TCRdb to between 2018 and 2021). Regarding the complete study: The study used TCRbeta sequencing to identify donor-specific regulatory T cells before combined kidney and bone marrow transplantation, then tracked those cells after transplant.

For TCRbeta CDR3 sequencing, genomic DNA was extracted from sorted cells using the QIAGEN DNeasy Blood and Tissue Kit. High-throughput TCRbeta CDR3 sequencing, including PCR amplification with bias correction and internal controls, was performed commercially through immunoSEQ. As for how the authors treated the data: A unique productive TCRbeta sequence was defined by the CDR3 nucleotide sequence when primers matched, and otherwise by the CDR3 amino acid sequence together with the Vbeta and Jbeta genes. Sorting error was corrected by removing sequences shared between sorted populations at a frequency ratio of 2:1 or less, and the remaining shared sequences were assigned to the higher population. Sequences were defined as donor-reactive when expanded at least 5-fold in CFSE-low cells versus unstimulated cells and present at a frequency of at least 0.01% in CFSE-low cells. Repertoire divergence was quantified by Jensen-Shannon divergence using the top 100 TCRbeta sequences ranked by frequency. When a sample had multiple sequencing runs, each run was corrected for sorting error separately and the runs were then pooled. Held by TCRdb, this immuneACCESS table contains in-frame sequences only and omits some clones. Under half of the omission traces to an unresolved V gene where checked; the cause of the rest is unknown. Clone size and the V and J calls come from that table; the DNA yielded D and trimming. For this sample the table gives approximately 90,000 clones, of which 93% were detected only once. Roughly 1.7% of the sample goes to the ten largest clones.

The transplants used related donors along with nonmyeloablative bone marrow transplantation, and in the human trials mixed chimerism was transient. Unstimulated Tregs (CD4+CD25+CD127-), CD4+ non-Tregs (CD4+CD25-), CD4 and CD8 cells were FACS-sorted from thawed PBMCs. The patients were a handful of recipients of combined kidney and bone marrow transplants from the ITN036ST trial, and samples were available only for these trial subjects. Healthy control blood was separated into PBMCs by Ficoll density gradient and cryopreserved, and patient PBMCs were collected both before and after transplant. Including cysteine and phenylalanine, the CDR3 has 16 amino acids. The entry retains the CDR3 DNA only, 48 bases that are in frame from base 1. Cut back by 3 bases and 0 bases, the V and J ends lie 15 bases apart. The germline V gene (reference sequence) gives CDR1 as LNHDA and CDR2 as SQIVND. General conclusions and limits of the study: Biological reproducibility was not directly assessed, although technical replication error appeared to be minimal. The most biologically relevant and donor-specific TCRbeta repertoire appeared to be identified by expanding Tregs with activated donor B cells. Donor-specific Treg expansion exceeded global Treg expansion in tolerant patients, suggesting antigen-driven rather than nonspecific expansion. The study was limited by small patient numbers, and the findings need validation in larger populations and under other immunosuppression protocols. Because the PCR primers were changed over time for some patients, nucleotide-level comparison could not be performed across the samples from those patients.

A remark on this clone: Its specific antigen is unknown. Within one base of it there is no much larger clone, and no base qualities were kept.

The sequence was collected from a human patient who received a combined kidney and bone marrow transplant. Some T cells may be donor cells from the graft after a transplant. The chain was built from TRBV19 and TRBJ2-7; TRBD2 is a weak D gene call, 8 bases matching. The input for sequencing was CD4+ T cells from blood (PBMCs), taken 12 months after the transplant. CDR3 region: CASSIRGGTVSYEQYF. The DNA sequence is given as TGTGCCAGTAGTATCCGGGGGGGGACAGTCTCCTACGAGCAGTACTTC.